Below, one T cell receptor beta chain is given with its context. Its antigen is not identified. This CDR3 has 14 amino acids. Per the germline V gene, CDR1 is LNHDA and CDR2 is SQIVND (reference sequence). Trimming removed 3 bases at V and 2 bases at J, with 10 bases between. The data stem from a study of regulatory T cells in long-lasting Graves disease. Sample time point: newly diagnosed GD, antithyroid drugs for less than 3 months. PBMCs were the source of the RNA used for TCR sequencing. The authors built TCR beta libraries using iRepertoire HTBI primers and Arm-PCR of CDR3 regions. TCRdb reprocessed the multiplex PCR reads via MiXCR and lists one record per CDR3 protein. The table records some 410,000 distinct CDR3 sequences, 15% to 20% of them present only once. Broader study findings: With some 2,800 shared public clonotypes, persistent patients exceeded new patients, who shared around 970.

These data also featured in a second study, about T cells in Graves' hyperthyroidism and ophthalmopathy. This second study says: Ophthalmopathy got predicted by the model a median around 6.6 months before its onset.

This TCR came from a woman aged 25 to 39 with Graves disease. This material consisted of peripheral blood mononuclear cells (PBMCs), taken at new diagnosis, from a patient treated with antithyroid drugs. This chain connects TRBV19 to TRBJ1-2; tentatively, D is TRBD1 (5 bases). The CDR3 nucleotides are TGTGCCAGTAGTATCAGGGACCGAAACTATGGCTACACCTTC. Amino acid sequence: CASSIRDRNYGYTF.